These T cell receptor beta chains were read from a single sample in a study of cytomegalovirus exposure and HLA in healthy donors. Sequencing was performed with immunoSEQ multiplex PCR; in TCRdb, only in-frame clones are kept and a portion is missing. The sample records 150,000 to 200,000 clones, just under 80% being singletons. Sample: PBMCs. These receptors were taken from a woman aged 50 to 65 in good health and CMV-seropositive. Both conserved end residues are part of each CDR3. D genes are given only for firm matches. Part of the rows lack a size; the others show once, few, many or a class for expanded clones.

d_call,j_call,clone_size,v_call,cdr3_nt,cdr3_aa
-,TRBJ2-1,-,TRBV10-2,TGCGCCAGCAGTAGGAGCGTCTCCTACAATGAGCAGTTCTTC,CASSRSVSYNEQFF
-,TRBJ2-7,-,TRBV27,TGTGCCAGCAGTTCTTTGCTGGAGCGCTACGAGCAGTACTTC,CASSSLLERYEQYF
TRBD1,TRBJ2-3,-,TRBV5-1,TGCGCCAGCAGCTTCCAGGGGGCGCCGGATACGCAGTATTTT,CASSFQGAPDTQYF
TRBD2,TRBJ2-2,-,TRBV7-2,TGTGCCAGCAGCCAATTTCTAGCGGGAAACACCGGGGAGCTGTTTTTT,CASSQFLAGNTGELFF
TRBD2,TRBJ2-2,-,TRBV6-4,TGTGCCAGCAGGCGGGAGAGTAACACCGGGGAGCTGTTTTTT,CASRRESNTGELFF
TRBD1,TRBJ1-4,once,TRBV28,TGTGCCAGCAGTCACGCTAAACAGGGACAGCCTGAAAAACTGTTTTTT,CASSHAKQGQPEKLFF
TRBD1,TRBJ1-4,-,TRBV6-6,TGTGCCAGCAGTTCCTTGGACAGGGTGCGAGAAAAACTGTTTTTT,CASSSLDRVREKLFF
-,TRBJ1-1,-,TRBV7-3,TGTGCCAGCAGCTTCTACAGGGAAGCTTTCTTT,CASSFYREAFF
-,TRBJ1-2,-,TRBV30,TGTGCCTGGAGTGTTTGGGGGGTTCAGTATGGCTACACCTTC,CAWSVWGVQYGYTF
TRBD2,TRBJ2-5,-,TRBV7-3,TGTGCCAGCTCCCCCCGAGCTAGCGGGAGGCAAGAGACCCAGTACTTC,CASSPRASGRQETQYF
TRBD2,TRBJ2-1,-,TRBV25-1,TGTGCCAGCCGGACTAGCGGATACAATGAGCAGTTCTTC,CASRTSGYNEQFF
-,TRBJ2-3,once,TRBV7-9,TGTGCCAGCAGCTTAGCGCAGGGTATGGGCACAGATACGCAGTATTTT,CASSLAQGMGTDTQYF
-,TRBJ1-1,few,TRBV7-9,TGTTCCAGCAGCTTACACCCATGGGGGGGGGAGAGCACTGAAGCTTTCTTT,CSSSLHPWGGESTEAFF
-,TRBJ1-5,-,TRBV19,TGTGCCAGTGCAGGGAATAGCAATCAGCCCCAGCATTTT,CASAGNSNQPQHF
-,TRBJ2-3,-,TRBV11-3,TGTGCCAGCAGCTTTACGCGGGGAGGTTCAGATACGCAGTATTTT,CASSFTRGGSDTQYF
TRBD1,TRBJ1-1,-,TRBV28,TGTGCCAGCAGTTTAGGAGGCAGGGGGGATGAAGCTTTCTTT,CASSLGGRGDEAFF
-,TRBJ2-1,once,TRBV5-1,TGCGCCAGCAGCTTGGGTGGAGGCTACAATGAGCAGTTCTTC,CASSLGGGYNEQFF
TRBD1,TRBJ1-3,-,TRBV7-9,TGTGCCAGCAGCCATTCGGACAGGGCAGGGGGAAACACCATATATTTT,CASSHSDRAGGNTIYF
TRBD2,TRBJ2-1,few,TRBV5-4,TGTGCCAGCAGCCTTAGCGGGGGGCCCTACAATGAGCAGTTCTTC,CASSLSGGPYNEQFF
TRBD1,TRBJ1-2,-,TRBV2,TGTGCCAGCAACGAGTTGGAGGGGGCGGGCGGCTACACCTTC,CASNELEGAGGYTF
-,TRBJ1-1,-,TRBV14,TGTGCCAGCGGCCAAGATTACAGGAACACTGAAGCTTTCTTT,CASGQDYRNTEAFF
TRBD1,TRBJ2-1,-,TRBV19,TGTGCCACTACAGACAGGGCACTCTACAATGAGCAGTTCTTC,CATTDRALYNEQFF
TRBD1,TRBJ1-2,-,TRBV28,TGTGCCAGCAGCCCGACGGGGTTGGGCAGGGGGTATGGCTACACCTTC,CASSPTGLGRGYGYTF
-,TRBJ2-3,-,TRBV2,TGTGCCAGCAGTGATCGGGACTTACAGTATTTT,CASSDRDLQYF
TRBD1,TRBJ1-1,-,TRBV7-2,TGTGCCAGCAGCTCGCGACAGGGGTCGGCCACTGAAGCTTTCTTT,CASSSRQGSATEAFF
-,TRBJ1-1,-,TRBV2,TGTGCCAGCAGTGAGGTAGCCAGGGGTGAAGCTTTCTTT,CASSEVARGEAFF
-,TRBJ1-2,-,TRBV9,TGTGCCAGCAGCGTAGGATCAGAGGGGACTTGGGGCTACACCTTC,CASSVGSEGTWGYTF
-,TRBJ1-1,few,TRBV13,TGTGCCAGCAGCATGTACAGGGCAACTGAAGCTTTCTTT,CASSMYRATEAFF
TRBD1,TRBJ2-7,-,TRBV9,TGTGCCAGCAGCCCTAGGTGGGGGACAGGGCACTTCGAGCAGTACTTC,CASSPRWGTGHFEQYF
-,TRBJ2-7,-,TRBV30,TGTGCCTGGAAAGTGGGACTCCTCTCCTACGAGCAGTACTTC,CAWKVGLLSYEQYF
-,TRBJ2-7,-,TRBV6-9,TGTGCCAGCAATGGGGAGGAGCAGTACTTC,CASNGEEQYF
TRBD2,TRBJ2-7,-,TRBV15,TGTGCCACCAGCGGAACTAGCGGGATTCGCCACGAGCAGTACTTC,CATSGTSGIRHEQYF
TRBD1,TRBJ1-5,few,TRBV7-2,TGTGCCAGCAGCTCAACTGACAGGGGAGGCAATCAGCCCCAGCATTTT,CASSSTDRGGNQPQHF
TRBD2,TRBJ2-2,-,TRBV7-3,TGTGCCAGCAGCCCCCAGGGTTCGGGAGGGCCCATCGGGGAGCTGTTTTTT,CASSPQGSGGPIGELFF
-,TRBJ1-1,-,TRBV5-1,TGCGCCAGCAGCGGGCAAGGAATGAACACTGAAGCTTTCTTT,CASSGQGMNTEAFF